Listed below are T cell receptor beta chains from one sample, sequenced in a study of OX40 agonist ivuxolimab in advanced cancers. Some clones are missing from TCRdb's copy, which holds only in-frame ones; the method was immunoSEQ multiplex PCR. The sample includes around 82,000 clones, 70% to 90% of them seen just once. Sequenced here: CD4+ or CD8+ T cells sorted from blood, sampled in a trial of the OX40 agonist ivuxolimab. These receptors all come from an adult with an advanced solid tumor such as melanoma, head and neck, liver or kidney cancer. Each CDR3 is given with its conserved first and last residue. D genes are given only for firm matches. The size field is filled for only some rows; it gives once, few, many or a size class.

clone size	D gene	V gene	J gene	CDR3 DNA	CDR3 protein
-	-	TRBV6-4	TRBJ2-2	TGTGCCAGCTGGCCTTACACCGGGGAGCTGTTTTTT	CASWPYTGELFF
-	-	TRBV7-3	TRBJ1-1	TGTGCCAGCAGCCGTACAGCGAACACTGAAGCTTTCTTT	CASSRTANTEAFF
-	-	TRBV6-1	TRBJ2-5	TGTGCCAGCAGTGGAAGACGGAAGCAAGAGACCCAGTACTTC	CASSGRRKQETQYF
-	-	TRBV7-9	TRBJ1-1	TGTGCCAGCAGCTTAGTACTATCCGTGAACACTGAAGCTTTCTTT	CASSLVLSVNTEAFF
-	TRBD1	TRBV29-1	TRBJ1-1	TGCAGCGTTGATTCCGACAGGGGGCCTAAAGCTTTCTTT	CSVDSDRGPKAFF
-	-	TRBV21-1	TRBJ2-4	TGTGCCAGCAGCAAAGCCCAGTCGGAGGGTGAAGACATTCAGTACTTC	CASSKAQSEGEDIQYF
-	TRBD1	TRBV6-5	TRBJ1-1	TGTGCCAGCAGCCGGGACAGCCGAAGGGACACTGAAGCTTTCTTT	CASSRDSRRDTEAFF
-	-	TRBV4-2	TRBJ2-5	TGTGCCAGCAGCCAAGGGGGGATTCAAGAGACCCAGTACTTC	CASSQGGIQETQYF
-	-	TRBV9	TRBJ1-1	TGTGCCAGCAGCGTAGCGGGGAGCACTGAAGCTTTCTTT	CASSVAGSTEAFF
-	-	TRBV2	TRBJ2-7	TGTGCCAGCAATGCACCGAATTCAAATTACGAGCAGTACTTC	CASNAPNSNYEQYF
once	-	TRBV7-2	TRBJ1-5	TGTGCCAGCAGCCCCGGAGCGCGTCAGCCCCAGCATTTT	CASSPGARQPQHF
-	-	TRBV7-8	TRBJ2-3	TGTGCCAGCAGCTTAGTGGTAGATACGCAGTATTTT	CASSLVVDTQYF
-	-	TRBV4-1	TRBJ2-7	TGCGCCAGCAGCCAAGTTGGGGGAACCTACGAGCAGTACTTC	CASSQVGGTYEQYF
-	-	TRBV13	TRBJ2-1	TGTGCCAGCAGCCGACTATTACAAGGCGGGGACCGGTACTCCTACAATGAGCAGTTCTTC	CASSRLLQGGDRYSYNEQFF
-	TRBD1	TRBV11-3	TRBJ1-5	TGTGCCAGCAGCTCAAAATGGACAGGGGAGTATAGCAATCAGCCCCAGCATTTT	CASSSKWTGEYSNQPQHF
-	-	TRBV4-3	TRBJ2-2	TGCGCCAGCAGCCGAAGACGAGGGACTGAATCTGGCACCGGGGAGCTGTTTTTT	CASSRRRGTESGTGELFF
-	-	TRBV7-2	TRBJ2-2	TGTGCCAGCAGCGTAGGACTGAGCACCGGGGAGCTGTTTTTT	CASSVGLSTGELFF
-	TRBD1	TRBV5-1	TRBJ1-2	TGCGCCAGCAGCCCGACACCGACAGGGAACTATGGCTACACCTTC	CASSPTPTGNYGYTF